Below, 23 T cell receptor beta chains from the same sample are listed, as sequenced in a study of circulating tumor DNA in untreated peripheral T-cell lymphoma. Data came from immunoSEQ multiplex PCR; TCRdb stores just in-frame clones and leaves some out. The repertoire includes about 600 clones, 86% of them detected once, and more than 9% sits in the top ten. Sequencing was carried out using cell-free DNA from blood serum. The origin of the receptors is a human donor with peripheral T-cell lymphoma.

The chain employs TRBV4-1 and TRBJ2-7; 8 bases map to TRBD2. With V trimmed by 2 bases and J by 5 bases, 5 bases remained unmatched. The length of the CDR3 is 14 residues. CDR1 MGHRA and CDR2 YSYEKL come from the germline V gene. DNA for the CDR3: TGCGCCAGCAGCCAACAAGCGGGAGCTAACGAGCAGTACTTC. As protein: CASSQQAGANEQYF.

V usage is TRBV18 and J usage is TRBJ2-7, with 8 nucleotides matching TRBD2. The CDR3 runs to 14 residues. J gave up 5 bases and V 6 bases, and 9 bases lay outside the gene matches. CDR1 and CDR2 from the germline V gene are KGHSH and LQKENI. The CDR3 spells CASSQRAGDDEQYF. The CDR3 DNA is TGTGCCAGCTCCCAGCGAGCGGGAGACGACGAGCAGTACTTC. Using reference TRBV18 and TRBJ2-7 for the parts outside the CDR3, the full variable domain is NAGVMQNPRHLVRRRGQEARLRCSPMKGHSHVYWYRQLPEEGLKFMVYLQKENIIDESGMPKERFSAEFPKEGPSILRIQQVVRGDSAAYFCASSQRAGDDEQYFGPGTRLTVT.

This sequence joins TRBV2 and TRBJ2-3; D uncertain. The CDR3 length is 14 residues. In germline, CDR1 is SNHLY, CDR2 FYNNEI. Trimming stripped 2 bases from V and 5 bases from J, with 11 bases between. CDR3 DNA: TGTGCCAGCAGTGAATTAGGGCGCATAGATACGCAGTATTTT. Protein product: CASSELGRIDTQYF.

The chain recombines TRBV19 with TRBJ1-1; the D is unclear. Trimming left V 9 bases short and J 0 bases short, with 5 bases between. Germline V gives CDR1 LNHDA, CDR2 SQIVND (reference sequence). CDR3 length: 11 residues. CDR3 nucleotide sequence: TGTGCCAGCAGGTTGAACACTGAAGCTTTCTTT. As protein: CASRLNTEAFF.

This clone appeared a single time. The chain links TRBV2 to TRBJ2-2; a possible D gene is TRBD2 (5 bases). V lost 4 bases and J 6 bases, leaving 9 bases between the germline ends. Germline lookup yields CDR1 SNHLY and CDR2 FYNNEI. The CDR3 consists of 13 residues. CDR3 protein: CASSGRESGELFF. The CDR3 nucleotides are TGTGCCAGCAGTGGTAGGGAGTCCGGGGAGCTGTTTTTT.

The rearrangement uses TRBV21-1 and TRBJ2-7; the DNA was not compared with TRBD1, the D call given in the table. TRBV21-1 counts as a pseudogene. This CDR3 comprises 14 residues. CDR3: CASSDRVFPYEQYF. The CDR3 DNA sequence: TGTGCCAGCAGCGACAGGGTTTTTCCCTACGAGCAGTACTTC.

The chain carries TRBV4-3 and TRBJ2-3; perhaps TRBD2 as D (6 bases). Germline CDR1 LGHNA, CDR2 YSLEER. The CDR3 has 14 amino acids. V lost 3 bases and J lost 4, with 11 bases in between. This chain's CDR3 is CASSQSSSADTQYF. CDR3 bases: TGCGCCAGCAGCCAGTCCTCTAGCGCAGATACGCAGTATTTT.

The rearrangement uses TRBV7-2 and TRBJ1-5; D is unclear. Germline V gene data show CDR1 as SGHTA and CDR2 as FQGNSA. The CDR3 length is 15 residues. Trimming stripped 1 base from V and 3 bases from J, with 10 bases between. The CDR3 nucleotides read TGTGCCAGCAGCTTAGACAACAGTTTCAATCAGCCCCAGCATTTT. Translation gives CASSLDNSFNQPQHF.

V gene TRBV18 combines with J gene TRBJ1-6, with TRBD1 matching 8 bases. The CDR3 has 15 residues. The V segment lost 5 bases and the J segment 8 bases; nucleotides outside the gene matches: 8. The germline V gene has CDR1 KGHSH and CDR2 LQKENI. The CDR3: CASSAADRVDSPLHF. The CDR3 nucleotides are TGTGCCAGCTCAGCGGCGGACAGGGTAGATTCACCCCTCCACTTT.

The chain uses TRBV27 and TRBJ2-7, with D perhaps being TRBD1 or TRBD2 (6 bases each). The V and J ends lost 6 bases and 4 bases respectively, with 28 bases between them. The CDR3 has 18 amino acids. Looked up from germline, CDR1 is MNHEY and CDR2 is SMNVEV (reference sequence). In DNA, the CDR3 is TGTGCCAGCAGCCGCGGATTGTCCGGGGGCCCCGGAGGGTACGAGCAGTACTTC. Translation gives CASSRGLSGGPGGYEQYF.

This rearrangement joins TRBV2 to TRBJ2-1; D not resolved. V lost 4 bases, J lost 7 bases, and 8 bases lay in between. The CDR3 has 12 residues. The germline V gene encodes CDR1 SNHLY and CDR2 FYNNEI. The CDR3 DNA sequence: TGTGCCAGCAGTGGGGCAGATAATGAGCAGTTCTTC. This sequence encodes CASSGADNEQFF.

This sequence joins TRBV9 and TRBJ2-2, with TRBD2 matching over 14 bases. The CDR3 is 17 residues long. Germline CDR1 SGDLS, CDR2 YYNGEE. Unmatched junction bases numbered 6, after V lost 4 bases and J lost 4 bases. CDR3 residues: CASSPGLAGAGTGELFF. CDR3 nucleotide sequence: TGTGCCAGCAGCCCGGGACTAGCGGGAGCGGGCACCGGGGAGCTGTTTTTT.

This chain joins TRBV13 and TRBJ1-1, with TRBD1 matching 9 bases. The V segment lost 3 bases and the J segment 8 bases; nucleotides outside the gene matches: 7. This CDR3 has 14 residues. Germline values: CDR1 PRHDT, CDR2 FYEKMQ (reference sequence). The chain's CDR3 is CASSFRQGEREAFF. For the CDR3, the DNA is TGTGCCAGCAGCTTTCGACAGGGGGAGCGAGAAGCTTTCTTT.

The chain carries TRBV19 and TRBJ1-1; possibly TRBD1 for D (5 bases). The CDR3 runs 13 residues. V lost 4 bases and J lost 8, with 14 bases in between. The germline CDR1 and CDR2 sequences are LNHDA and SQIVND (reference sequence). The CDR3 DNA reads as TGTGCCAGTAGTACTATCACAGGAACCGAAGCTTTCTTT. It yields the protein CASSTITGTEAFF.

This chain links TRBV6-1 with TRBJ1-5; 10 bases fit TRBD1. The junction had 10 bases not matched to a gene; V was cut back by 5 bases and J by 15 bases. CDR3 length: 13 amino acids. The germline V gene encodes CDR1 MNHNS and CDR2 SASEGT. The CDR3 loop reads CASSPQGGDRGHF. The CDR3 coding sequence is TGTGCCAGCAGTCCACAAGGTGGGGACAGGGGGCATTTT.

The chain carries TRBV16 and TRBJ1-2; D gene ambiguous. The CDR3 length is 12 residues. Trimming removed 0 bases from V and 8 bases from J, with 7 bases in between. In germline, CDR1 is KGHSY, CDR2 FQNENV. The CDR3 is CASSQSRVGYTF. The CDR3 nucleotides are TGTGCCAGCAGCCAATCGCGGGTAGGCTACACCTTC. Variable domain in full (rest from reference TRBV16 and TRBJ1-2): GEEVAQTPKHLVRGEGQKAKLYCAPIKGHSYVFWYQQVLKNEFKFLISFQNENVFDETGMPKERFSAKCLPNSPCSLEIQATKLEDSAVYFCASSQSRVGYTFGSGTRLTVV.

The chain uses TRBV5-1 and TRBJ1-2; maybe TRBD1 (5 bases). Germline lookup yields CDR1 SGHRS and CDR2 YFSETQ. Trimming shortened V by 9 bases and J by 8 bases, and 23 bases separated the two germline ends. The length of the CDR3 is 14 residues. DNA of the CDR3: TGCGCCACGGGACGATACCCAGCCGTCGACGGCTACACCTTC. Its translation is CATGRYPAVDGYTF. Full variable domain (remainder filled in from reference TRBV5-1 and TRBJ1-2): KAGVTQTPRYLIKTRGQQVTLSCSPISGHRSVSWYQQTPGQGLQFLFEYFSETQRNKGNFPGRFSGRQFSNSRSEMNVSTLELGDSALYLCATGRYPAVDGYTFGSGTRLTVV.

Worth noting for this clone: The junction and the germline gene differ at one end; a read error may be behind it. The genes are TRBV18 and TRBJ1-1; D not certain. Germline V CDR1 and CDR2: KGHSH, LQKENI. This CDR3 has 12 residues. DNA of the CDR3: TGTGCCAGCTCACCAGGGAACCCTGAAGCTTTCTTT. Translating gives CASSPGNPEAFF.

The chain recombines TRBV6-5 with TRBJ2-1, with D perhaps TRBD1 or TRBD2 (5 bases each). The CDR3 is 13 residues long. The V end was cut by 4 bases, the J end by 7 bases, with 11 bases between. Germline V gene lookup returns CDR1 MNHEY and CDR2 SVGAGI. As DNA, the CDR3 is TGTGCCAGCAGTTTCTCGGGGCTGAATGAGCAGTTCTTC. It encodes CASSFSGLNEQFF.

This chain's CDR3 is CASSPKPGLAGGPRPPTDTQYF. The CDR3 region has the DNA TGTGCCAGCTCACCGAAGCCGGGACTAGCGGGAGGGCCGAGACCACCCACAGATACGCAGTATTTT. The rearrangement uses TRBV18 and TRBJ2-3; 16 nucleotides line up with TRBD2. V lost 3 bases to trimming and J lost 2 bases; unmatched junction nucleotides: 17. Germline lookup yields CDR1 KGHSH and CDR2 LQKENI. The CDR3 sequence is 22 residues long.

The chain links TRBV27 to TRBJ2-7; the match to TRBD2 covers 12 bases. Per the germline V gene, CDR1 is MNHEY and CDR2 is SMNVEV (reference sequence). This CDR3 is built from 13 residues. The V and J ends lost 8 bases and 7 bases, in that order; junction bases with no gene match: 6. CDR3 loop: CASRLAGAEEQYF. CDR3 nucleotide sequence: TGTGCCAGCCGACTAGCGGGAGCCGAAGAGCAGTACTTC.

The rearrangement uses TRBV7-9 and TRBJ2-3; TRBD1 aligns across 11 bases. This CDR3 contains 15 residues. The germline V gene encodes CDR1 SEHNR and CDR2 FQNEAQ (reference sequence). J was trimmed by 6 bases and V by 5 bases; bases with no gene match: 7. The CDR3 protein is CASSPDRGQSDTQYF. The CDR3 DNA reads TGTGCCAGCAGCCCGGACAGGGGGCAGTCGGATACGCAGTATTTT.

The rearrangement joins TRBV5-6 to TRBJ2-7, with 8 nucleotides matching TRBD1. Germline V gene data show CDR1 as SGHDT and CDR2 as YYEEEE. CDR3 size: 15 residues. V trimming: 3 bases; J trimming: 2 bases; junction bases outside the gene matches: 7. The CDR3 nucleotides read TGTGCCAGCAGCTCCCGGGACAGGTTTCCCTACGAGCAGTACTTC. Residues: CASSSRDRFPYEQYF.